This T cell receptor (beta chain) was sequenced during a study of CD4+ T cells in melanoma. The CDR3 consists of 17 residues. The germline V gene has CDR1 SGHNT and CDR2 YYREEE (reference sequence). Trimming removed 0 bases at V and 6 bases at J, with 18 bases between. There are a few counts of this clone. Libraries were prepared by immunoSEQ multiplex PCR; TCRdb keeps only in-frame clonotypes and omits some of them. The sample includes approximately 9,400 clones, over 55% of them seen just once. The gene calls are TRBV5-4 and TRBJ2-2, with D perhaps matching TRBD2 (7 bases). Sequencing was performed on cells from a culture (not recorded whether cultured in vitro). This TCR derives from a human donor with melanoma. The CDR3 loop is CASSLGGGGNYPGELFF. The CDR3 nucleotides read TGTGCCAGCAGCTTGGGCGGCGGGGGCAATTACCCCGGGGAGCTGTTTTTT.